This T cell receptor beta chain appears in the sequencing data of a study of shared clonotypes between healthy human individuals. CDR1 and CDR2 (germline): SGHRS, YFSETQ. This CDR3 contains 15 residues. V lost 4 bases, J lost 5 bases, and 15 bases lay in between. TCRdb's copy holds only in-frame clones and misses some; the assay was immunoSEQ multiplex PCR. The profile shows about 1 million clones, roughly 70% of them singletons. The chain is built from TRBV5-1 and TRBJ1-4; tentative D call: TRBD1 (5 bases). Sequencing was carried out using memory CD4+ T cells sorted from blood. Noted subset: CD45RA-negative fraction. The clonotype originates from a man aged 18-30 years in good health. CDR3 coding DNA: TGCGCCAGCAGCACGATCGGGACGGAAAATGAAAAACTGTTTTTT. Encoded protein: CASSTIGTENEKLFF. The complete variable domain, with remaining parts taken from reference TRBV5-1 and TRBJ1-4, reads KAGVTQTPRYLIKTRGQQVTLSCSPISGHRSVSWYQQTPGQGLQFLFEYFSETQRNKGNFPGRFSGRQFSNSRSEMNVSTLELGDSALYLCASSTIGTENEKLFFGSGTQLSVL.